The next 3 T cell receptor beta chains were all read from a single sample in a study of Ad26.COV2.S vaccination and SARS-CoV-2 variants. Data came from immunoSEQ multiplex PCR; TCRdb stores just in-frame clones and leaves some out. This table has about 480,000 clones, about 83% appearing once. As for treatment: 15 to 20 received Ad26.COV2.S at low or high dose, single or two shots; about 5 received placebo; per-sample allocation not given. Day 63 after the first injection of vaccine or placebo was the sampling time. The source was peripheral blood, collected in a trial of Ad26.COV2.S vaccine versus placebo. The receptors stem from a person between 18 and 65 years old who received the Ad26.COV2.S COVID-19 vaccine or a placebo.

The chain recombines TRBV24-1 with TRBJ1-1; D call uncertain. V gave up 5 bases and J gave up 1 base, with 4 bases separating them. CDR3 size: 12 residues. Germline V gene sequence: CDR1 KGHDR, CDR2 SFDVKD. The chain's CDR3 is CATSVQNTEAFF. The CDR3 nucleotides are TGTGCCACCAGTGTTCAGAACACTGAAGCTTTCTTT.

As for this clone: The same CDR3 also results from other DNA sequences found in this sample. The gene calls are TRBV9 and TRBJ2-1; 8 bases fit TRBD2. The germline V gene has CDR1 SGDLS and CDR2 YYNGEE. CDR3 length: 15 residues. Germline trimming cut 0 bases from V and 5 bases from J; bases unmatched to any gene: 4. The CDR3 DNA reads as TGTGCCAGCAGCGTAGCGGGAGGGCCCCACAATGAGCAGTTCTTC. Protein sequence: CASSVAGGPHNEQFF.

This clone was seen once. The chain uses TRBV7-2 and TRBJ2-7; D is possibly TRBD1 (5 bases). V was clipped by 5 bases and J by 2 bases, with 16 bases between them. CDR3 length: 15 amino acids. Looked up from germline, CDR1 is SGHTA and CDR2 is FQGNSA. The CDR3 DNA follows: TGTGCCAGCAGCCTCGGTGGGCCAGGGACCTACGAGCAGTACTTC. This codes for CASSLGGPGTYEQYF.